This TCR beta chain is from a study of low-dose radiotherapy and immunotherapy resistance in tumors (dated by TCRdb to 2021 to 2024). With regard to the full study: In Cohort 1, each fraction delivered 0.5 Gy every 2 weeks, and the prescribed total PTV dose was 6.5 Gy. Aspirin 300 mg was taken orally once daily by patients for four cycles, starting on cycle 1 day 1. Patients were given nivolumab as a 240 mg flat dose every two weeks and ipilimumab at 1 mg/kg every six weeks, with both drugs delivered intravenously. In Cohort 2, 1 Gy per fraction was delivered every two weeks, for a total of 13 Gy over 26 weeks. Eight patients were included in the translational analysis: three from the first dose cohort and the first five from the second dose cohort. Cyclophosphamide 200 mg/m2 was administered intravenously every two weeks, one day before each radiation and immunotherapy administration. Trial participants were not randomized into treatment groups.

This clonotype was recorded only once. Its binding antigen is unknown. A far larger clone lies a single base away; this is likely a read error. V drops 6 bases and J drops 0 bases, leaving 18 bases in between. From cysteine to phenylalanine, the CDR3 is 17 amino acids long. Solely the CDR3 DNA is kept, with 51 bases framed from the first base. CDR1 is given as SNHLY and CDR2 as FYNNEI, both from the germline V gene. This specimen's time point label, per the study, means: after trial treatment. The treatment or condition tag for this specimen amounts to: LDRT plus nivolumab, ipilimumab, low-dose cyclophosphamide and aspirin (RACIN trial). The donors took part in RACIN, a single-arm, phase I, dose-escalation trial that combined nivolumab, ipilimumab, aspirin, low-dose cyclophosphamide and low-dose radiotherapy. To be eligible, a patient needed to have an advanced solid tumor that was TIL-negative. Reads for this sample came from an Illumina HiSeq 2500. Superscript III and a set of TRAV- and TRBV-specific primers were used to synthesize first-strand cDNA, so that both TCRalpha and TCRbeta chains were covered. TCRs were amplified with Phusion for around 20 PCR cycles, with a constant-region primer paired with the adapter attached to the V primers. The MessageAmp II aRNA Amplification Kit was used to amplify the isolated mRNA, with in vitro transcription run for over 15 hours at 37 degrees C. The Dynabeads mRNA DIRECT Purification Kit was used to isolate the mRNA for TCR sequencing. Indexed Illumina adapters were added in a second Phusion PCR of about 24 cycles, after which AMPure XP beads were used to purify the products. As for how the authors treated the data: Using custom Perl scripts, TCR sequences encoding the same protein were pooled, out-of-frame sequences were removed, and the abundance of each clonotype was computed. Any TCR sequence supported by only a single read was excluded from analysis. Shannon entropy, Gini index, clonality, richness, and the frequency of TCRs shared between repertoires were included as repertoire metrics. The public reads were quality trimmed at Q25 with fastp and then assembled into clones with MiXCR by TCRdb, keeping productive beta chains. Each CDR3 protein appears once, grouped with its most common genes and DNA. TCRdb's processing, not the authors' own work, is the source of the V and J calls. The sample table lists approximately 80,000 distinct CDR3 sequences, around 17% of them with a count of one. The ten biggest clones cover roughly 1.4% of the sample.

The sequence was obtained from a male donor with prostate cancer. The chain is assembled from TRBV2 and TRBJ2-1; confidence is insufficient to name the D gene. This sample comprised PBMCs, obtained after low-dose radiotherapy plus immunotherapy. CDR3 loop: CASSLLLEAHSYNEQFF. In nucleotides, the sequence is TGTGCCAGCAGCTTGTTACTCGAAGCCCACTCCTACAATGAGCAGTTCTTC. With all but the CDR3 taken from the reference TRBV2 and TRBJ2-1 genes, the full variable domain is: EPEVTQTPSHQVTQMGQEVILRCVPISNHLYFYWYRQILGQKVEFLVSFYNNEISEKSEIFDDQFSVERPDGSNFTLKIRSTKLEDSAMYFCASSLLLEAHSYNEQFFGPGTRLTVL.